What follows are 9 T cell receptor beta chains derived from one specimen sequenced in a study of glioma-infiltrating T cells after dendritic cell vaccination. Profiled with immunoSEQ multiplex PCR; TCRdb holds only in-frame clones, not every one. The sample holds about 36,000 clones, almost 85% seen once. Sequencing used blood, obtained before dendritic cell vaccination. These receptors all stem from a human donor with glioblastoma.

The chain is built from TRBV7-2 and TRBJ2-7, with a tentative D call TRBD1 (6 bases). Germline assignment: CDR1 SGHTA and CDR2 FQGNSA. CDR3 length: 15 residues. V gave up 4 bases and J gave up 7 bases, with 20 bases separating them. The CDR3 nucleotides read TGTGCCAGCAGCTCCACAGGGTGGGAGTCGGGGGAGCAGTACTTC. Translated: CASSSTGWESGEQYF.

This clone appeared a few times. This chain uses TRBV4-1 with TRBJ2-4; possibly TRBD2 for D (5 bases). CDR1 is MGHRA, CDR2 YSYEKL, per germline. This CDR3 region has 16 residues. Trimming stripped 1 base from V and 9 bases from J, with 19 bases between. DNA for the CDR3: TGCGCCAGCAGCCAAGGTACCTCCCGGGAAACGAGCATTCAGTACTTC. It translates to CASSQGTSRETSIQYF.

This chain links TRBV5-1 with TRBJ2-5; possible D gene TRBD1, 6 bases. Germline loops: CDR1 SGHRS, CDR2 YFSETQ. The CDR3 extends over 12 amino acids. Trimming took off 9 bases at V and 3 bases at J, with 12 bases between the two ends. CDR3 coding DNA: TGCGCCACCTCGGACAGTGAAGAGACCCAGTACTTC. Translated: CATSDSEETQYF.

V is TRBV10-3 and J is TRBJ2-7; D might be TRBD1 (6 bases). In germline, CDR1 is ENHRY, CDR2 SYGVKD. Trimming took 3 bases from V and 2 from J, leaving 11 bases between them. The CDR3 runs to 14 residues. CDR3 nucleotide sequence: TGTGCCATCAGTGATACAGGGTCGCCCTACGAGCAGTACTTC. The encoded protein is CAISDTGSPYEQYF.

CDR3: CASSRGGGPFDEQYF. The CDR3 DNA is TGTGCCAGCAGCCGAGGGGGGGGGCCGTTTGACGAGCAGTACTTC. The V call is TRBV7-3, the J call TRBJ2-7; D is possibly TRBD2 (7 bases). V lost 5 bases and J lost 5, with 19 bases in between. This CDR3 contains 15 residues. Per germline, CDR1 SGHTA and CDR2 FQGTGA.

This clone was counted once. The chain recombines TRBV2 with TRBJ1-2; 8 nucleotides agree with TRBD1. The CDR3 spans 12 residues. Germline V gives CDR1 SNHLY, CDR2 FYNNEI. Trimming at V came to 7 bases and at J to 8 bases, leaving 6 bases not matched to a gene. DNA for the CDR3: TGTGCCAGCAATGGACAGGGAGAAGGCTACACCTTC. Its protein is CASNGQGEGYTF.

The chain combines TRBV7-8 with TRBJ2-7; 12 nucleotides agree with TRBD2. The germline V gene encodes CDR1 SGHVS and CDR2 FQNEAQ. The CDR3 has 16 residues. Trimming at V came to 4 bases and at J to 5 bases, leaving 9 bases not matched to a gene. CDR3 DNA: TGTGCCAGCAGCTCAGGGACTAGCGGGTCTCGGAACGAGCAGTACTTC. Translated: CASSSGTSGSRNEQYF.

The CDR3 sequence is CASSQEGAGGQETQYF. In nucleotides, the CDR3 is TGTGCCAGCAGCCAAGAGGGTGCGGGGGGGCAAGAGACCCAGTACTTC. This chain uses TRBV4-2 with TRBJ2-5; the match to TRBD2 covers 9 bases. The CDR3 is 16 amino acids. The V and J ends lost 0 bases and 2 bases, in that order; junction bases with no gene match: 4. The germline V gene has CDR1 LGHNA and CDR2 YNFKEQ.

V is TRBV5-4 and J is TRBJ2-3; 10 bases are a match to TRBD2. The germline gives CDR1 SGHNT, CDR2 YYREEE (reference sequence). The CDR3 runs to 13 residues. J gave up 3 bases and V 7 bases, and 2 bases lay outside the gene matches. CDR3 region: CASQLAGTDTQYF. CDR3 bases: TGTGCCAGCCAACTAGCGGGAACAGATACGCAGTATTTT.